The T cell receptor (beta chain) under discussion was sequenced for a study of cytomegalovirus exposure and HLA in healthy donors. General study results and limits: Later on, an analysis found that several of the most significant clusters appeared to be linked to common viral pathogens, which included parvovirus B19. CMV serostatus was the sole immune exposure information available. It was about 180 TCR beta chains that were listed as cytomegalovirus-associated.

The PCR contained 60 Vbeta and 13 Jbeta primers. Only in-frame clones appear in the TCRdb table, and some are missing; sequencing was by immunoSEQ multiplex PCR. The table lists about 130,000 clones, 83% of them singletons. Trimming left V 2 bases short and J 4 bases short, with 9 bases between. The CDR3 is 13 residues long. CDR1 SGHNT and CDR2 YENEEA come from the germline V gene. Concerning this clone itself: What it recognizes is unknown.

Material: PBMCs. The receptor's source is a woman between 40 and 55 years old in good health and CMV-seropositive. The chain carries TRBV11-3 and TRBJ2-7, with D unresolved. CDR3 coding DNA: TGTGCCAGCAGCTTAAGCGAGCCTTACGAGCAGTACTTC. The encoded protein is CASSLSEPYEQYF.